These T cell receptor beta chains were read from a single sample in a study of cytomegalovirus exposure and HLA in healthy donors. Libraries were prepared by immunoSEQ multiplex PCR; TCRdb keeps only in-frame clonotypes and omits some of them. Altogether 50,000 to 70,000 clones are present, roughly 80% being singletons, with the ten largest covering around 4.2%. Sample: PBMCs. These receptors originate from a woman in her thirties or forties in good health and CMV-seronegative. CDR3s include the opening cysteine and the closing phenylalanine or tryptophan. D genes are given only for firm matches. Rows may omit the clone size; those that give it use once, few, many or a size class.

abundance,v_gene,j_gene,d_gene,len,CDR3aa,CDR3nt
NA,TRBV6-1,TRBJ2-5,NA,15,CASSEAMGGQETQYF,TGTGCCAGCAGTGAAGCAATGGGGGGCCAAGAGACCCAGTACTTC
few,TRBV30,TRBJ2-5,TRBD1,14,CAWENRGRPETQYF,TGTGCCTGGGAGAACAGGGGGCGTCCAGAGACCCAGTACTTC
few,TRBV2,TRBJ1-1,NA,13,CASKRDMNTEAFF,TGTGCCAGCAAGCGGGACATGAACACTGAAGCTTTCTTT
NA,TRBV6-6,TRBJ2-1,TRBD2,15,CASSPLAGGYNEQFF,TGTGCCAGCAGTCCACTAGCGGGAGGGTACAATGAGCAGTTCTTC
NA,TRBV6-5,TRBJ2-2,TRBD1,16,CASSYSLDREEGELFF,TGTGCCAGCAGTTACTCCTTGGACAGGGAGGAAGGGGAGCTGTTTTTT
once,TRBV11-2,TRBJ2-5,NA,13,CASSSHTRETQYF,TGTGCCAGCAGCTCTCACACACGAGAGACCCAGTACTTC
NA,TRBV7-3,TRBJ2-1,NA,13,CASSPDIANEQFF,TGTGCCAGCAGCCCCGACATCGCGAATGAGCAGTTCTTC
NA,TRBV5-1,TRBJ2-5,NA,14,CASSRSTGQETQYF,TGCGCCAGCAGCCGGAGTACGGGGCAAGAGACCCAGTACTTC
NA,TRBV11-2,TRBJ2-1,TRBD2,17,CASSRNGGGSSYNEQFF,TGTGCCAGCAGCCGTAACGGCGGGGGTAGTAGCTACAATGAGCAGTTCTTC
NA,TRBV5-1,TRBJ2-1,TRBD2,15,CASSSWTSGYNEQFF,TGCGCCAGCAGCAGCTGGACTAGCGGGTACAATGAGCAGTTCTTC
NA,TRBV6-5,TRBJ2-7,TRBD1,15,CASSYSPGTDYEQYF,TGTGCCAGCAGTTACTCCCCCGGGACAGACTACGAGCAGTACTTC
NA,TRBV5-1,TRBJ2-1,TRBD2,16,CASSLVTSGSYNEQFF,TGCGCCAGCAGCCTAGTGACTAGCGGTTCCTACAATGAGCAGTTCTTC
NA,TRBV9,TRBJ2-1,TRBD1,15,CASSVVGQGDGEQFF,TGTGCCAGCAGCGTAGTCGGACAGGGGGACGGTGAGCAGTTCTTC
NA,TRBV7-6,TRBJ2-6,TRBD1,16,CASSLTGGAGANVLTF,TGTGCCAGCAGCCTGACAGGGGGAGCTGGGGCCAACGTCCTGACTTTC
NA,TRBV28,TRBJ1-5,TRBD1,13,CASWTGSHQPQHF,TGTGCCAGCTGGACAGGGAGTCATCAGCCCCAGCATTTT
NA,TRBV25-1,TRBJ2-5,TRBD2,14,CATELAGGRETQYF,TGTGCCACCGAACTAGCGGGAGGTCGAGAGACCCAGTACTTC
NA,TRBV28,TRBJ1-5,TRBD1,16,CASSLSVEGGSQPQHF,TGTGCCAGCAGTTTATCGGTCGAAGGGGGCTCTCAGCCCCAGCATTTT
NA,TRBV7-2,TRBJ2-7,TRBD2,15,CASSLDSGRAGEQYF,TGTGCCAGCAGCTTAGACAGCGGGAGGGCGGGAGAGCAGTACTTC
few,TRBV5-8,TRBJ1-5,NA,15,CASSPTGKGRQPQHF,TGTGCCAGCAGTCCAACAGGGAAGGGGCGTCAGCCCCAGCATTTT
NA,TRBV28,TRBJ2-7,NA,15,CASIPLGTASYEQYF,TGTGCCAGCATCCCCCTCGGGACTGCCAGTTACGAGCAGTACTTC
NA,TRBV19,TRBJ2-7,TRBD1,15,CASSIRGQGLVEQYF,TGTGCCAGTAGTATCCGGGGACAGGGGCTCGTCGAGCAGTACTTC
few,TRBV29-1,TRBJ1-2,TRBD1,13,CSAGADRGSGYTF,TGCAGCGCCGGAGCGGACAGGGGCTCTGGCTACACCTTC
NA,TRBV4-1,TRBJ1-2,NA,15,CASSQPGAGDNGYTF,TGCGCCAGCAGCCAACCAGGCGCAGGGGACAATGGCTACACCTTC
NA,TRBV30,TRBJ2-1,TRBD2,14,CAWSVGGGNNEQFF,TGTGCCTGGAGTGTAGGCGGGGGTAACAATGAGCAGTTCTTC